Listed here are 15 T cell receptor beta chains from one sample, sequenced in a study of read filtering for tumor transcriptome and immune sequencing. Molecular barcoded adaptors covering alpha/delta and beta/gamma chains were used on 400 to 450 ng RNA. TCRdb re-derived calls from the reads in MiXCR, one entry per CDR3 protein. The sample carries 35,000 to 50,000 distinct CDR3 sequences, around an eighth recorded once. Material for sequencing was a population of CD138-negative cells sorted from bone marrow. These receptor sequences come from a donor at least 40 years old with multiple myeloma.

This clonotype was recorded many times. In nucleotides, the CDR3 is TGCAGTGCTAGAGTTGGTGCCAGTAATCAGCCCCAGCATTTT. Its protein product is CSARVGASNQPQHF. The chain combines TRBV20-1 with TRBJ1-5, with D unresolved. The V end lost 1 base, the J end lost 4 bases, and 11 bases lay between the germline ends. This CDR3 has 14 residues. Germline CDR1 DFQATT, CDR2 SNEGSKA (reference sequence).

In its sample, this clonotype was seen many times. The chain employs TRBV2 and TRBJ1-5; TRBD1 agrees at 10 bases. Germline V gives CDR1 SNHLY, CDR2 FYNNEI. V gave up 6 bases and J gave up 6 bases; unmatched junction bases: 8. The CDR3 covers 15 residues. The CDR3 bases are TGTGCCAGCAGCGCTATCCGGACAGGGGGTCAGCCCCAGCATTTT. Amino acids: CASSAIRTGGQPQHF.

This clonotype was seen a few times. This may stem from a read error, because a much larger clone lies one nucleotide away. The rearrangement joins TRBV12-3 or TRBV12-4 to TRBJ2-3; TRBD1 or TRBD2 may be the D gene (6 bases each). This CDR3 has 15 amino acids. The CDR3 nucleotides read TGTGCCAGCTCCGAGGTACGGGGGCTCACAGATGCGCAGTATTTT. Translating it yields CASSEVRGLTDAQYF.

This clonotype was picked up many times. The J gene is TRBJ2-7, the V gene TRBV30, with TRBD2 as a possible D gene (6 bases). Germline CDR1 is GTSNPN and CDR2 is SVGIG (reference sequence). V was pared by 2 bases and J by 3 bases, with 14 bases between. The CDR3 has 14 amino acids. CDR3 in DNA: TGTGCCTGGAGTCTGGGCGGGGAGGTCTACGAGCAGTACTTC. It translates to CAWSLGGEVYEQYF.

This clonotype was counted ten times or more. The rearrangement joins TRBV5-1 to TRBJ2-4, with D perhaps given as TRBD1 or TRBD2 (5 bases each). V shed 4 bases and J shed 8 bases, with 10 bases lying between them. The V gene's germline CDR1 is SGHRS and CDR2 YFSETQ. This CDR3 region has 12 residues. This chain's CDR3 is CASSTGTDIQYF. For the CDR3, the DNA is TGCGCCAGCAGCACGGGGACGGACATTCAGTACTTC.

This clonotype was seen ten or more times. V and J are TRBV6-1 and TRBJ2-7; TRBD1 agrees at 11 bases. This CDR3 contains 15 residues. Trimming cost V 6 bases and J 1 base; bases outside gene matches: 5. In germline, CDR1 is MNHNS, CDR2 SASEGT. CDR3 amino acids: CASRRGQGGSYEQYF. For the CDR3, the DNA is TGTGCCAGCAGGAGGGGACAGGGGGGGTCCTACGAGCAGTACTTC.

This rearrangement joins TRBV29-1 to TRBJ2-7; unclear D gene. Germline V gene data show CDR1 as SQVTM and CDR2 as ANQGSEA. V lost 5 bases, J lost 0 bases, and 14 bases lay in between. The CDR3 covers 14 residues. The CDR3 DNA reads as TGCAGCGTTACGGGTTCCGGCAGCTCCTACGAGCAGTACTTC. Amino acids: CSVTGSGSSYEQYF.

This clonotype was observed many times. The V gene is TRBV6-1, the J gene TRBJ2-1; the D gene is possibly TRBD1 (6 bases). Per the germline V gene, CDR1 is MNHNS and CDR2 is SASEGT. CDR3 length: 12 residues. V was shortened by 6 bases and J by 6 bases, with 9 bases between the two germline ends. CDR3 sequence (DNA): TGTGCCAGCAGAACAGGGCCCAATGAGCAGTTCTTC. Amino acid sequence: CASRTGPNEQFF.

This clonotype was picked up many times. This chain links TRBV5-6 with TRBJ2-3; D remains ambiguous. V was trimmed by 4 bases and J by 1 base, leaving 7 bases between them. The CDR3 extends over 13 amino acids. CDR1 and CDR2 from the germline V gene are SGHDT and YYEEEE. The DNA of the CDR3 is TGTGCCAGCAGCGCCGGGCGCACAGATACGCAGTATTTT. Translating it yields CASSAGRTDTQYF.

This clonotype was seen a single time. Only one base separates this from a far larger clonotype, so it likely reflects a read error. V and J are TRBV4-2 and TRBJ1-2; 11 nucleotides line up with TRBD1. The CDR3 is 15 residues long. CDR1 and CDR2 from the germline V gene are LGHNA and YNFKEQ. The CDR3 spells CASGPGQGADYGYTF. DNA for the CDR3: TGCGCCAGCGGCCCAGGACAGGGGGCTGACTATGGCTACACCTTC.

This clonotype was recorded many times. V and J are TRBV19 and TRBJ2-1; D unresolved. The CDR3 spans 14 residues. V gave up 7 bases and J gave up 9 bases, with 19 bases separating them. Germline V gene sequence: CDR1 LNHDA, CDR2 SQIVND (reference sequence). In DNA, the CDR3 is TGTGCCAGTAAGCCCTCAGTCGATGTAGGTGAGCAGTTCTTC. Its translation is CASKPSVDVGEQFF. Full variable domain (rest looked up from reference TRBV19 and TRBJ2-1): DGGITQSPKYLFRKEGQNVTLSCEQNLNHDAMYWYRQDPGQGLRLIYYSQIVNDFQKGDIAEGYSVSREKKESFPLTVTSAQKNPTAFYLCASKPSVDVGEQFFGPGTRLTVL.

This clonotype has more than one count but fewer than ten. This chain links TRBV3-1 with TRBJ1-1, with TRBD1 identical over 7 bases. Germline V gene lookup returns CDR1 LGHDT and CDR2 YNNKEL (reference sequence). The CDR3 is 14 residues long. The V segment lost 1 base and the J segment 4 bases; nucleotides outside the gene matches: 3. This chain's CDR3 is CASSQGTGVTEAFF. The DNA of the CDR3 is TGTGCCAGCAGCCAAGGTACAGGGGTCACTGAAGCTTTCTTT.

The chain uses TRBV12-3 or TRBV12-4 and TRBJ2-1, with 9 bases fitting TRBD1. The CDR3 loop spans 15 amino acids. Trimming cost V 5 bases and J 7 bases; bases outside gene matches: 9. CDR3 region: CASSPGTGYGNEQFF. The CDR3 region has the DNA TGTGCCAGCAGTCCTGGGACAGGGTATGGGAATGAGCAGTTCTTC.

This clonotype was found many times. J is TRBJ1-4 and V is TRBV25-1, with D possibly TRBD1 on 5 matching bases. The CDR3 sequence is 12 residues long. Trimming pared 3 bases from V and 10 bases from J, leaving 9 bases between. CDR1 MGHDK and CDR2 SYGVNS come from the germline V gene. This CDR3 reads CASSEVDRKLFF. For the CDR3, the DNA is TGTGCCAGCAGTGAGGTTGACAGAAAACTGTTTTTT.

In its sample, this clonotype was seen many times. The chain joins TRBV2 to TRBJ2-3; the D is unclear. There are 11 residues in the CDR3. The germline CDR1 and CDR2 sequences are SNHLY and FYNNEI. V gave up 6 bases and J gave up 6 bases, with 7 bases separating them. CDR3 bases: TGTGCCAGCAGCGCGAAGGATACGCAGTATTTT. Translation gives CASSAKDTQYF.